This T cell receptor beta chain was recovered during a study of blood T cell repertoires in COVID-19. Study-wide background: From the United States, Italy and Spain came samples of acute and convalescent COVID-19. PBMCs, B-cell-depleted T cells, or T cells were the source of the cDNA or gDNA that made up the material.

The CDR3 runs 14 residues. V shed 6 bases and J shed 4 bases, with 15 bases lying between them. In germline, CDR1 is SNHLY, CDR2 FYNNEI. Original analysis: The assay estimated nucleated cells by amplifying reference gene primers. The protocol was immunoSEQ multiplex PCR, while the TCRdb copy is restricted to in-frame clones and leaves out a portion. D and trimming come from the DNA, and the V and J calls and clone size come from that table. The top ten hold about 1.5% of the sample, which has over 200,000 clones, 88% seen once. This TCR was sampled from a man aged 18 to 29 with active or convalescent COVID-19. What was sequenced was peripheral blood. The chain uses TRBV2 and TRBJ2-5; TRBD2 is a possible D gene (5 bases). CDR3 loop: CASSGVRVGETQYF. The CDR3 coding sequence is TGTGCCAGCAGCGGGGTGAGGGTGGGAGAGACCCAGTACTTC.